This entry lists 23 T cell receptor beta chains sequenced from one sample in a study of blood T cell repertoires in COVID-19. Data came from immunoSEQ multiplex PCR; TCRdb stores just in-frame clones and leaves some out. The sample holds around 310,000 clones, around nine tenths seen once. The specimen sequenced was PBMCs or T cells enriched from blood (not recorded which). The receptors originated from a woman in her thirties who had recovered from COVID-19.

The chain couples TRBV19 to TRBJ2-1, with 9 bases identical to TRBD2. The germline gives CDR1 LNHDA, CDR2 SQIVND (reference sequence). There are 14 residues in the CDR3. V shed 5 bases and J 4 bases; nucleotides not matched to a gene: 3. In DNA, the CDR3 is TGTGCCAGTAGTGCTAGCGGGGTTTACAATGAGCAGTTCTTC. Protein sequence: CASSASGVYNEQFF.

V usage is TRBV6-2 or TRBV6-3 and J usage is TRBJ2-4, with 8 bases matching TRBD1. Per the germline V gene, CDR1 is MNHEY and CDR2 is SVGEGT. V lost 2 bases and J lost 8; bases outside the gene matches: 8. The CDR3 runs to 15 residues. This chain's CDR3 is CASSYDAAGQDIQYF. CDR3 nucleotide sequence: TGTGCCAGCAGTTACGACGCGGCGGGACAGGACATTCAGTACTTC.

This clone showed up just once. V usage is TRBV24-1 and J usage is TRBJ2-1; TRBD2 matches 11 bases. There are 17 residues in the CDR3. V shed 3 bases, J shed 3 bases, and the junction held 6 bases outside the gene matches. Germline CDR1 KGHDR, CDR2 SFDVKD. This CDR3 is CATSDIGTSGDYNEQFF. The DNA of the CDR3 is TGTGCCACCAGTGATATCGGGACTAGCGGAGACTACAATGAGCAGTTCTTC.

The V and J genes are TRBV5-1 and TRBJ2-7; tentatively, D is TRBD2 (5 bases). The CDR3 runs 13 residues. V was pared by 2 bases and J by 2 bases, with 8 bases between. Germline CDR1 and CDR2: SGHRS and YFSETQ. CDR3 in DNA: TGCGCCAGCAGCTTAAAGGGAGCCTACGAGCAGTACTTC. Protein product: CASSLKGAYEQYF.

The chain's CDR3 is CASSQEYHRIYEQYF. In DNA form, the CDR3 reads TGCGCCAGCAGCCAAGAATATCACAGGATCTACGAGCAGTACTTC. This chain joins TRBV4-1 and TRBJ2-7, with D possibly being TRBD1 (5 bases). Germline CDR1 and CDR2: MGHRA and YSYEKL. Between the trimmed V and J ends, which lost 0 bases and 3 bases, there was a span of 12 bases. This CDR3 region has 15 residues.

CDR3 in DNA: TGTGCCAGCAGCGTAGGAGGCAGCGTCGAGCAGTACTTC. Translating it yields CASSVGGSVEQYF. The chain joins TRBV9 to TRBJ2-7; D is undetermined. The CDR3 extends over 13 amino acids. The germline gives CDR1 SGDLS, CDR2 YYNGEE. The ends were cut back, 0 bases at V and 6 bases at J, with 10 bases in the middle.

This clone was seen only once. The chain combines TRBV4-3 with TRBJ2-5; 8 bases fit TRBD2. CDR1 is LGHNA and CDR2 is YSLEER in the germline V gene. This CDR3 spans 16 amino acids. V dropped 1 base and J dropped 5; count of bases not matched to a gene: 9. The CDR3 DNA reads TGCGCCAGCAGCCAAGGCCCCGGGAGGGCCATGGAGACCCAGTACTTC. Its translation: CASSQGPGRAMETQYF.

The sample holds a few counts of this clone. The V and J genes are TRBV19 and TRBJ2-2; D remains unclear. V was shortened by 7 bases and J by 1 base, with 7 bases between the two germline ends. The CDR3 spans 13 residues. Germline loops: CDR1 LNHDA, CDR2 SQIVND (reference sequence). In DNA form, the CDR3 reads TGTGCCAGTATCAGACAGAACACCGGGGAGCTGTTTTTT. Protein sequence: CASIRQNTGELFF.

This chain links TRBV5-1 with TRBJ2-1; D not certain. The germline V gene has CDR1 SGHRS and CDR2 YFSETQ. Trimming took 4 bases from V and 5 from J, leaving 16 bases between them. The CDR3 contains 15 residues. The CDR3 region is CASSPLRLENNEQFF. The CDR3 DNA reads TGCGCCAGCAGCCCGCTAAGACTTGAAAACAATGAGCAGTTCTTC.

V and J are TRBV24-1 and TRBJ2-2; unclear D gene. CDR3 length: 13 amino acids. Germline CDR1 reads KGHDR; CDR2 reads SFDVKD. Between the trimmed V and J ends, which lost 4 bases and 5 bases, there was a span of 7 bases. CDR3 loop: CATSDLKTGELFF. The CDR3 coding sequence is TGTGCCACCAGTGACCTTAAAACCGGGGAGCTGTTTTTT.

The V gene is TRBV29-1, the J gene TRBJ1-2, with D perhaps matching TRBD1 (6 bases). The length of the CDR3 is 10 residues. Germline CDR1 SQVTM, CDR2 ANQGSEA. V gave up 7 bases and J gave up 8 bases, with 11 bases separating them. For the CDR3, the DNA is TGCAGCGGTTACAGGGACGGCTACACCTTC. Translated, it gives CSGYRDGYTF.

V is TRBV4-1 and J is TRBJ2-4; 9 nucleotides match TRBD1. The germline V gene encodes CDR1 MGHRA and CDR2 YSYEKL. The junction had 8 bases not matched to a gene; V was cut back by 0 bases and J by 8 bases. This CDR3 is built from 16 residues. CDR3 bases: TGCGCCAGCAGCCAAGAAGGGTGGGACAGGGAGCACATTCAGTACTTC. This sequence encodes CASSQEGWDREHIQYF.

The chain carries TRBV18 and TRBJ1-2; 7 bases map to TRBD1. This CDR3 has 14 amino acids. CDR1 and CDR2 (germline): KGHSH, LQKENI. V lost 6 bases and J lost 1; bases outside the gene matches: 5. CDR3 residues: CASSPGTVNYGYTF. The CDR3 bases are TGTGCCAGCTCGCCTGGGACAGTTAACTATGGCTACACCTTC.

V usage is TRBV6-2 or TRBV6-3 and J usage is TRBJ1-2; D gene uncertain. The CDR3 contains 14 residues. V lost 5 bases, J lost 3 bases, and 13 bases lay in between. From germline, CDR1 is MNHEY and CDR2 SVGEGT. CDR3 sequence: CASSLRWQDYGYTF. In nucleotides, the CDR3 is TGTGCCAGCAGTCTAAGGTGGCAGGACTATGGCTACACCTTC.

This sequence joins TRBV6-5 and TRBJ2-2; D uncertain. CDR1 and CDR2 from the germline V gene are MNHEY and SVGAGI. Trimming left V 7 bases short and J 2 bases short, with 5 bases between. The CDR3 spans 12 residues. CDR3 sequence: CASMTNTGELFF. The CDR3 coding sequence is TGTGCCAGCATGACTAACACCGGGGAGCTGTTTTTT.

The J gene is TRBJ1-1, the V gene TRBV7-8; no definite D call. The V end lost 5 bases, the J end lost 0 bases, and 13 bases lay between the germline ends. In germline, CDR1 is SGHVS, CDR2 FQNEAQ. The CDR3 runs 15 residues. CDR3 sequence: CASSPSFTVNTEAFF. The CDR3 DNA follows: TGTGCCAGCAGCCCATCCTTCACAGTGAACACTGAAGCTTTCTTT.

The rearrangement uses TRBV5-1 and TRBJ2-3; TRBD2 matches at 12 bases. The V and J ends lost 4 bases and 4 bases, in that order; junction bases with no gene match: 10. CDR1 is SGHRS and CDR2 is YFSETQ in the germline V gene. The CDR3 is 17 residues long. CDR3 residues: CASSRLTSGSVADTQYF. In DNA, the CDR3 is TGCGCCAGCAGCCGTTTGACTAGCGGGAGTGTCGCAGATACGCAGTATTTT.

The chain joins TRBV11-2 to TRBJ2-1; 7 positions match TRBD2. Per the germline V gene, CDR1 is SGHAT and CDR2 is FQNNGV. This CDR3 has 19 residues. V shed 1 base, J shed 0 bases, and the junction held 12 bases outside the gene matches. DNA of the CDR3: TGTGCCAGCAGCTTAGCGGGAGGCCTCCGTTTAAGCTCCTACAATGAGCAGTTCTTC. The encoded protein is CASSLAGGLRLSSYNEQFF.

V and J are TRBV5-1 and TRBJ1-2; D unclear. CDR1 is SGHRS and CDR2 is YFSETQ in the germline V gene. The CDR3 contains 13 residues. Trimming took 2 bases from V and 6 from J, leaving 11 bases between them. In nucleotides, the CDR3 is TGCGCCAGCAGCTTCGCGGCCCCAAATGGCTACACCTTC. Protein product: CASSFAAPNGYTF.

The V and J genes are TRBV27 and TRBJ2-3; 11 nucleotides line up with TRBD2. The CDR3 is made up of 16 amino acids. Germline trimming cut 5 bases from V and 4 bases from J; bases unmatched to any gene: 8. Germline-derived CDR1 and CDR2 are MNHEY and SMNVEV (reference sequence). CDR3: CASSEGTSGLADTQYF. CDR3 sequence (DNA): TGTGCCAGCAGTGAGGGGACTAGCGGTCTGGCAGATACGCAGTATTTT.

The chain couples TRBV29-1 to TRBJ1-2; 7 nucleotides align to TRBD1. V gave up 5 bases and J gave up 8 bases; unmatched junction bases: 5. The CDR3 totals 11 residues. Per the germline V gene, CDR1 is SQVTM and CDR2 is ANQGSEA. The DNA of the CDR3 is TGCAGCGTTAGACAGGGAGACGGCTACACCTTC. It is translated as CSVRQGDGYTF.

The rearrangement joins TRBV6-5 to TRBJ1-2; TRBD1 matches at 7 bases. CDR1 is MNHEY and CDR2 is SVGAGI in the germline V gene. The CDR3 totals 16 residues. The V segment lost 0 bases and the J segment 8 bases; nucleotides outside the gene matches: 12. The CDR3 here is CASSYSFLRGSLGYTF. DNA of the CDR3: TGTGCCAGCAGTTACTCGTTTCTCAGGGGGAGTCTAGGCTACACCTTC.

The chain is built from TRBV7-3 and TRBJ2-3; D is unclear. The CDR3 covers 19 residues. V was clipped by 2 bases and J by 0 bases, with 21 bases between them. CDR1 and CDR2 from the germline V gene are SGHTA and FQGTGA. Here the CDR3 reads CASSLGQEPDTTSTDTQYF. CDR3 nucleotides: TGTGCCAGCAGCTTAGGGCAGGAACCCGACACCACTAGCACAGATACGCAGTATTTT.